The 14 T cell receptor beta chains reported below all come from one sample, sequenced in a study of CD8+CD57+ T cells in acquired aplastic anemia (dated by TCRdb to 2017 to 2018). The sample was run on an Illumina HiSeq 2000. TCR beta VDJ combination and CDR3 sequence profiling used genomic DNA as the template. The public reads were reanalyzed by TCRdb: fastp trimming at Q25, MiXCR alignment, in-frame beta chains only. Each entry merges the rows of one CDR3 protein and shows their most common DNA and genes. The sample table holds some 200,000 distinct CDR3 sequences, of which less than 60% were seen once. The ten largest clonotypes hold around 2% of the sample. Patients chosen for sequencing had shown expansion of CD8+CD57+ cells by flow cytometry. Sample: sorted CD4+, CD8+, or CD8+CD57+ T cells (not recorded which) from PBMCs. The receptors derive from a human donor with aplastic anemia.

The sample holds a few counts of this clonotype. The rearrangement uses TRBV10-3 and TRBJ1-1, with no clear D. Germline values: CDR1 ENHRY, CDR2 SYGVKD. The V gene lost 3 bases and the J gene lost 1 base, with 9 bases spanning the gap. The CDR3 consists of 14 residues. CDR3 region: CAISDTTGNTEAFF. DNA for the CDR3: TGTGCCATCAGTGATACCACCGGGAACACTGAAGCTTTCTTT.

This clonotype has a handful of counts. The chain carries TRBV6-1 and TRBJ2-7, with D perhaps given as TRBD1 or TRBD2 (5 bases each). CDR1 MNHNS and CDR2 SASEGT come from the germline V gene. V lost 10 bases and J 2 bases, leaving 15 bases between the germline ends. The CDR3 sequence is 13 residues long. The CDR3 nucleotides are TGTGCCATCAAGGGGCAGGAGGCCTACGAGCAGTACTTC. Translation gives CAIKGQEAYEQYF.

The gene calls are TRBV29-1 and TRBJ2-3; 8 positions match TRBD1. The CDR3 spans 12 residues. J gave up 3 bases and V 7 bases, and 3 bases lay outside the gene matches. Germline V gene lookup returns CDR1 SQVTM and CDR2 ANQGSEA. The CDR3 is CSAGQETDTQYF. CDR3 in DNA: TGCAGCGCGGGACAGGAGACAGATACGCAGTATTTT.

The sample holds one count of this clonotype. Compared with germline, one end of the junction differs, possibly owing to a read error. The chain carries TRBV7-8 and TRBJ2-7, with 10 bases fitting TRBD2. CDR3 length: 16 residues. CDR1 SGHVS and CDR2 FQNEAQ come from the germline V gene. The CDR3 bases are TGTGCCAGCAGCTTACGCGCACTAGCGGGAACCTACGATCAGTACTTC. Its translation: CASSLRALAGTYDQYF. Variable domain in full (rest from reference TRBV7-8 and TRBJ2-7): GAGVSQSPRYKVAKRGQDVALRCDPISGHVSLFWYQQALGQGPEFLTYFQNEAQLDKSGLPSDRFFAERPEGSVSTLKIQRTQQEDSAVYLCASSLRALAGTYDQYFGPGTRLTVT.

This clonotype was seen many times. The rearrangement uses TRBV7-9 and TRBJ2-3; D uncertain. Between the trimmed V and J ends, which lost 1 base and 3 bases, there was a span of 11 bases. CDR1 is SEHNR, CDR2 FQNEAQ, per germline (reference sequence). The CDR3 has 15 residues. The chain's CDR3 is CASSLDGAFTDTQYF. The CDR3 region has the DNA TGTGCCAGCAGCTTAGACGGAGCTTTTACAGATACGCAGTATTTT.

This chain links TRBV7-6 with TRBJ2-5; D is uncertain. Germline lookup yields CDR1 SGHVS and CDR2 FNYEAQ. CDR3 length equals 14 residues. The ends were cut back, 2 bases at V and 1 base at J, with 8 bases in the middle. In nucleotides, the CDR3 is TGTGCCAGCAGCTTAATTAGGACCCAAGAGACCCAGTACTTC. Residues: CASSLIRTQETQYF. The variable domain in full, completed from reference TRBV7-6 and TRBJ2-5, reads GAGVSQSPRYKVTKRGQDVALRCDPISGHVSLYWYRQALGQGPEFLTYFNYEAQQDKSGLPNDRFSAERPEGSISTLTIQRTEQRDSAMYRCASSLIRTQETQYFGPGTRLLVL.

Note on this clonotype: This may be a read error, as it is one base from a much larger clone. This rearrangement joins TRBV6-1 to TRBJ2-7, with D tentatively TRBD2 (7 bases). CDR1 is MNHNS, CDR2 SASEGT, per germline. Trimming took 11 bases from V and 2 from J, leaving 19 bases between them. This CDR3 has 14 amino acids. CDR3 amino acids: CAGKAEGGAYEQYF. Here the CDR3 DNA reads TGTGCCGGCAAGGCGGAAGGGGGGGCCTACGAGCAGTACTTC.

The table lists this clonotype with many counts. This chain uses TRBV2 with TRBJ2-2; D gene ambiguous. Germline lookup yields CDR1 SNHLY and CDR2 FYNNEI. The CDR3 is 13 residues long. Deletions cut 4 bases from V and 1 base from J, with 4 bases between. CDR3 nucleotides: TGTGCCAGCAGTGCCGGGAACACCGGGGAGCTGTTTTTT. This sequence encodes CASSAGNTGELFF.

The genes are TRBV6-1 and TRBJ1-1; no firm D call. CDR1 and CDR2 (germline): MNHNS, SASEGT. Trimming took 6 bases from V and 11 from J, leaving 10 bases between them. The CDR3 loop spans 10 amino acids. The CDR3 here is CASRDVDAFF. Here the CDR3 DNA reads TGTGCCAGCAGGGACGTCGATGCTTTCTTT.

V is TRBV7-2 and J is TRBJ1-2; possibly TRBD1 for D (5 bases). CDR3 length equals 13 residues. The germline V gene has CDR1 SGHTA and CDR2 FQGNSA. V gave up 3 bases and J gave up 4 bases, with 9 bases separating them. DNA for the CDR3: TGTGCCAGCAGCTTGACAGACCGCTATGGCTACACCTTC. This sequence encodes CASSLTDRYGYTF.

The J gene is TRBJ1-1, the V gene TRBV12-3 or TRBV12-4; possibly TRBD1 for D (5 bases). This CDR3 has 14 amino acids. Trimming cost V 7 bases and J 2 bases, with 14 bases left between them. In nucleotides, the CDR3 is TGTGCCAGCACTCTAGGACACAGCAACACTGAAGCTTTCTTT. Translation gives CASTLGHSNTEAFF.

This clonotype has a count of ten or more. CDR3 protein: CASSLLDPSPLHF. DNA for the CDR3: TGCGCCAGCAGCTTGCTCGATCCTTCACCCCTCCACTTT. The chain employs TRBV5-1 and TRBJ1-6; D gene ambiguous. V lost 1 base and J lost 9, with 8 bases in between. CDR1 and CDR2 from the germline V gene are SGHRS and YFSETQ. The length of the CDR3 is 13 residues.

The rearrangement uses TRBV7-9 and TRBJ1-1; D is uncertain. The CDR3 is 11 residues long. The germline V and J ends were trimmed by 4 bases and 5 bases, with 5 bases remaining between them. Germline lookup yields CDR1 SEHNR and CDR2 FQNEAQ (reference sequence). In nucleotides, the CDR3 is TGTGCCAGCAGCTCCGTTACTGAAGCTTTCTTT. Amino acids: CASSSVTEAFF.

This clonotype was seen at least ten times. V is TRBV5-1 and J is TRBJ2-5, with 10 positions matching TRBD1. The CDR3 consists of 15 residues. J gave up 5 bases and V 3 bases, and 7 bases lay outside the gene matches. Germline loops: CDR1 SGHRS, CDR2 YFSETQ. The CDR3 coding sequence is TGCGCCAGCAGCTCTGGGACAGGGGACCGGGAGACCCAGTACTTC. Its translation is CASSSGTGDRETQYF.